This TCR beta chain was sequenced in a study of blood T cell repertoires in COVID-19. Method: immunoSEQ multiplex PCR; TCRdb's copy keeps in-frame clones and lacks some. The sample includes some 150,000 clones, about 79% of them seen just once. Germline values: CDR1 LNHDA, CDR2 SQIVND (reference sequence). CDR3 length: 14 residues. Unmatched junction bases numbered 5, after V lost 7 bases and J lost 4 bases. The chain has TRBV19 and TRBJ1-2, with 11 bases identical to TRBD1. The clonotype was recovered from a woman aged 45-65 years who had recovered from COVID-19. The specimen sequenced was PBMCs or T cells enriched from blood (not recorded which). CDR3 sequence reads: CASIGQGAGYGYTF. CDR3 DNA: TGTGCCAGTATCGGACAGGGGGCAGGCTATGGCTACACCTTC.